These 5 T cell receptor beta chains were sequenced from one sample in a study of vaccination effects on CD4 cells after COVID-19. These TCRs' antigens remain unknown. Assay: immunoSEQ multiplex PCR; the TCRdb copy retains only in-frame clones and omits some. In the table there are about 59,000 clones, roughly 78% of which are singletons. Antigen-specific CD4+ T cells were first expanded with viral peptide pools by the ViraFEST assay and only then sequenced. CD4+ T cells were isolated after around ten days of culture. Two doses of either BNT162b2 or mRNA-1273 were given to each participant. The specimen comprised CD4+ T cells from PBMCs cultured with HCoV-OC43 spike peptides, sampled after COVID-19 vaccination. The subset: HCoV-OC43 spike overlapping peptide pool stimulation. Every receptor here comes from a human donor who received a COVID-19 vaccine.

This clone has just one count. The V call is TRBV6-6, the J call TRBJ1-4; D is perhaps TRBD1 (6 bases). V lost 2 bases, J lost 8 bases, and 9 bases lay in between. The germline V gene encodes CDR1 MNHNY and CDR2 SVGAGI (reference sequence). This CDR3 comprises 13 residues. The CDR3 spells CASSYRQGEKLFF. The CDR3 nucleotides are TGTGCCAGCAGTTACAGGCAGGGGGAAAAACTGTTTTTT.

J is TRBJ1-5 and V is TRBV10-2; 8 bases match TRBD1. Per germline, CDR1 WSHSY and CDR2 SAAADI. The CDR3 extends over 16 amino acids. V shed 3 bases, J shed 4 bases, and the junction held 8 bases outside the gene matches. The CDR3 sequence is CASSDGQGAGNQPQHF. In DNA, the CDR3 is TGCGCCAGCAGTGACGGGCAGGGGGCAGGTAATCAGCCCCAGCATTTT.

The chain combines TRBV4-1 with TRBJ2-4; D not certain. The CDR3 consists of 11 residues. Germline V gene lookup returns CDR1 MGHRA and CDR2 YSYEKL. V gave up 0 bases and J gave up 8 bases, with 2 bases separating them. Written as DNA, the CDR3 is TGCGCCAGCAGCCAAGACGACATTCAGTACTTC. Its protein is CASSQDDIQYF.

The chain combines TRBV7-2 with TRBJ1-6; no clear D gene. This CDR3 is 14 amino acids long. Germline V gene lookup returns CDR1 SGHTA and CDR2 FQGNSA. V was trimmed by 3 bases and J by 7 bases, leaving 10 bases between them. The CDR3 loop reads CASSFGVGNSPLHF. In DNA, the CDR3 is TGTGCCAGCAGCTTCGGGGTTGGGAATTCACCCCTCCACTTT.

The CDR3 region is CASSQEWSASGARYTQYF. The CDR3 DNA reads as TGTGCCAGCAGCCAAGAGTGGTCGGCTAGCGGGGCTCGATATACGCAGTATTTT. The V call is TRBV4-2, the J call TRBJ2-3; 9 bases are shared with TRBD2. This CDR3 spans 18 amino acids. Germline-derived CDR1 and CDR2 are LGHNA and YNFKEQ. The trim removed 0 bases at V and 7 bases at J, leaving 14 bases unmatched.